This section outlines one TCR beta chain sequence together with its context. Relative to the germline gene, one junction end is altered; a read error may explain this. The data originate from a study of T cell responses to AZD1222 COVID-19 vaccine. This table comes from immunoSEQ multiplex PCR, and its TCRdb copy is limited to in-frame clones, with some not included. Of roughly 120,000 clones listed, over 80% are singletons. The V gene's germline CDR1 is SSHAT and CDR2 FNYEAQ (reference sequence). This CDR3 has 15 residues. The J gene is TRBJ2-5, the V gene TRBV7-7, with 10 bases identical to TRBD2. This clonotype was obtained from an adult who received the AZD1222 COVID-19 vaccine. The sequencing here drew on peripheral blood, taken 28 days after the second AZD1222 dose. For the CDR3, the DNA is TGTGCTAGCAGTCCCCAGCGGGGGGGCCTCGAGACCCAGTACTTC. This encodes CASSPQRGGLETQYF.